This entry is about one T cell receptor beta chain. Its antigen remains unknown. This sample is part of a study of T cell responses to AZD1222 COVID-19 vaccine. Sequencing used immunoSEQ multiplex PCR; TCRdb keeps in-frame clones, though not all of them. The table lists 95,000 to 150,000 clones, approximately 90% of them singletons. The study's findings and limits: None of the repertoires were sampled until the peak T cell response had passed. Seropositive status at baseline applied to only six AZD1222 recipients. In a largely white British group with more females than males, clonal diversity was possibly underestimated.

Trimming took 5 bases from V and 4 from J, leaving 15 bases between them. Germline CDR1 reads SGHNT; CDR2 reads YENEEA. The CDR3 is made up of 15 amino acids. The chain combines TRBV11-3 with TRBJ2-1, with D unclear. This receptor was identified in an adult who received the MenACWY meningococcal vaccine as a control. Source: peripheral blood, taken 28 days after the second dose of the MenACWY control vaccine. CDR3 bases: TGTGCCAGCAGCCGAACGGGTCATCAATACAATGAGCAGTTCTTC. It encodes CASSRTGHQYNEQFF.